These 5 T cell receptor beta chains were sequenced from one sample in a study of cytomegalovirus exposure and HLA in healthy donors. Primers included in the PCR were 60 Vbeta and 13 Jbeta primers. Profiled with immunoSEQ multiplex PCR; TCRdb holds only in-frame clones, not every one. The table gives around 150,000 clones; the top ten clones make up less than 3.5% of it. The sequenced sample was PBMCs. The source is a man in his forties in good health and CMV-seronegative.

This chain joins TRBV11-2 and TRBJ2-3; 8 nucleotides align to TRBD2. Germline-derived CDR1 and CDR2 are SGHAT and FQNNGV. The CDR3 totals 15 residues. After removal of 7 bases from V and 2 bases from J, the junction contained 8 bases not matched to a gene. CDR3 sequence: CASTKSGGITDTQYF. In DNA, the CDR3 is TGTGCCAGCACTAAAAGCGGGGGAATCACAGATACGCAGTATTTT.

The chain carries TRBV28 and TRBJ1-4, with D maybe TRBD1 (6 bases). The CDR3 is made up of 14 amino acids. V lost 10 bases, J lost 7 bases, and 19 bases lay in between. Germline loops: CDR1 MDHEN, CDR2 SYDVKM. CDR3 sequence reads: CAILGGGEGEKLFF. CDR3 DNA: TGTGCCATTCTTGGGGGGGGCGAAGGTGAAAAACTGTTTTTT.

The chain uses TRBV5-4 and TRBJ2-7, with TRBD2 matching over 10 bases. CDR3 length: 17 residues. Trimming cost V 4 bases and J 1 base; bases outside gene matches: 11. Germline CDR1 SGHNT, CDR2 YYREEE (reference sequence). The CDR3 DNA follows: TGTGCCAGCAGCCGGCTCGAGCGGGGGGGCCGATCCTACGAGCAGTACTTC. Amino acids: CASSRLERGGRSYEQYF.

The chain couples TRBV7-2 to TRBJ2-7, with D possibly TRBD1 on 6 matching bases. The V and J ends lost 6 bases and 5 bases respectively, with 17 bases between them. The CDR3 length is 14 residues. CDR1 is SGHTA and CDR2 is FQGNSA in the germline V gene. The CDR3 DNA is TGTGCCAGCAGTCTTCGTGGACAGTTCAACGAGCAGTACTTC. Translating gives CASSLRGQFNEQYF.

This chain uses TRBV30 with TRBJ1-2; a weak D match, TRBD1 (6 bases). V was clipped by 4 bases and J by 4 bases, with 10 bases between them. The germline V gene encodes CDR1 GTSNPN and CDR2 SVGIG (reference sequence). There are 12 residues in the CDR3. CDR3 DNA: TGTGCCTGGATAGAACAGGGCTATGGCTACACCTTC. It encodes CAWIEQGYGYTF.